These T cell receptor beta chains were read from a single sample in a study of blood T cell repertoires in COVID-19. The method was immunoSEQ multiplex PCR; TCRdb's version includes in-frame clones alone and lacks a portion of them. The table has approximately 390,000 clones, approximately 86% seen once. Sequencing was done on a sample of PBMCs or T cells enriched from blood (not recorded which). The origin of the receptors is a woman aged 40-49 years with acute COVID-19. Each CDR3 is given without its conserved first and last residue.

V gene: TRBV7-9
CDR3 protein: ASSLRQGGEKLF

V gene: TRBV19
CDR3 protein: PPRAGSNQPQH

V gene: TRBV15
CDR3 protein: ATSRNDRANTGELF

V gene: TRBV5-1
CDR3 protein: ASSLGGTRQGGLTDTQY

V gene: TRBV3-1/TRBV3-2
CDR3 protein: ASSQTGGNNEQF

V gene: TRBV11-2
CDR3 protein: ASSLVATYSGNTIY

V gene: TRBV19
CDR3 protein: ASSPPGQGFQPQH

V gene: TRBV6-5
CDR3 protein: ASSYSGRVGDTQY

V gene: TRBV27
CDR3 protein: ASRKQGGQGNQPQH

V gene: TRBV5-5
CDR3 protein: ASSLRGSGANVLT

V gene: TRBV6-1
CDR3 protein: ASSEPDTFYGYT

V gene: TRBV30
CDR3 protein: AWSGGSSSYNSPLH

V gene: TRBV21-1
CDR3 protein: ASRGLAEEY

V gene: TRBV3-1/TRBV3-2
CDR3 protein: ASSLSTGSLGYSNQPQH

V gene: TRBV2
CDR3 protein: ASSQGQADTQY

V gene: TRBV5-4
CDR3 protein: ASSALTGLNTEAF

V gene: TRBV11-2
CDR3 protein: ASSLEGSSGNTIY

V gene: TRBV24-1
CDR3 protein: ATVGPREQF

V gene: TRBV18
CDR3 protein: ASSPVWDINTEAF

V gene: TRBV7-2
CDR3 protein: ASSSGLVGGGYNEQF

V gene: TRBV5-6
CDR3 protein: ASSPQGLDNSPLH

V gene: TRBV18
CDR3 protein: ASSPNTGGTEAF

V gene: TRBV6-5
CDR3 protein: ASSRQGGYNEQF

V gene: TRBV5-6
CDR3 protein: ASSLEGTLPPISPGYT

V gene: TRBV19
CDR3 protein: ASTQPSGTGGSQPQH

V gene: TRBV10-3
CDR3 protein: ASTGTGDTGELF

V gene: TRBV23-1
CDR3 protein: ASSSSPTRDTYSNQPQH